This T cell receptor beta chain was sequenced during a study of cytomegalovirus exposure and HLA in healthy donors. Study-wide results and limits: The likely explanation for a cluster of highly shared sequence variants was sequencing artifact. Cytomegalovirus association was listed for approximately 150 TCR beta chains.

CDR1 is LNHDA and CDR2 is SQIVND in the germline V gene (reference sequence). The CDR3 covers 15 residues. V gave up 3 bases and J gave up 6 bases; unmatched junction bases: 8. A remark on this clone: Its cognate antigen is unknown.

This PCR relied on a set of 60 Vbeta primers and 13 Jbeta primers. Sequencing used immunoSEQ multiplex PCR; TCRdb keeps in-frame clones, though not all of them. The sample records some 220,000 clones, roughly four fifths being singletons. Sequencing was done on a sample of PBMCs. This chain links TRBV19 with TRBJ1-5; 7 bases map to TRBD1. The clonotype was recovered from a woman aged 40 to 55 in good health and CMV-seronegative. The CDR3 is CASSIWATGVQPQHF. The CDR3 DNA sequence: TGTGCCAGTAGTATTTGGGCCACAGGGGTTCAGCCCCAGCATTTT.